The 9 T cell receptor beta chains in this list originate from one sample, sequenced in a study of blood T cell repertoires in COVID-19. Sequencing was performed with immunoSEQ multiplex PCR; in TCRdb, only in-frame clones are kept and a portion is missing. The table records approximately 50,000 clones, 82% of them present only once. Material for sequencing was peripheral blood. The receptors derive from a man aged 80 or over with COVID-19, enrolled during active disease.

The CDR3 sequence is CASSQDRLAGGPGPQETQYF. CDR3 nucleotides: TGTGCCAGCAGCCAAGACCGGCTAGCGGGGGGGCCCGGGCCCCAAGAGACCCAGTACTTC. V is TRBV4-2 and J is TRBJ2-5, with TRBD2 identical over 12 bases. Germline V gene sequence: CDR1 LGHNA, CDR2 YNFKEQ. V trimming: 0 bases; J trimming: 1 base; junction bases outside the gene matches: 12. The CDR3 totals 20 residues.

This clone appeared a single time. The rearrangement links TRBV4-1 to TRBJ1-6; 7 nucleotides align to TRBD1. Germline V gene sequence: CDR1 MGHRA, CDR2 YSYEKL. The CDR3 length is 14 residues. Trimming removed 6 bases from V and 8 bases from J; junction bases left unmatched: 7. In nucleotides, the CDR3 is TGCGCCAGCAGACAGGGGTCGGTGGATTCACCCCTCCACTTT. Protein: CASRQGSVDSPLHF.

The gene calls are TRBV5-1 and TRBJ2-3; a possible D gene is TRBD1 (7 bases). V lost 3 bases and J 1 base, leaving 12 bases between the germline ends. The CDR3 runs 15 residues. Germline V gene lookup returns CDR1 SGHRS and CDR2 YFSETQ. This chain's CDR3 is CASSSTGTGTDTQYF. The CDR3 nucleotides are TGCGCCAGCAGCTCGACAGGGACTGGCACAGATACGCAGTATTTT.

This clone was picked up one time. This chain uses TRBV4-3 with TRBJ2-5; 7 positions match TRBD1. The CDR3 is 14 residues long. Losses at the gene ends were 4 bases for V and 5 bases for J; bases not matched to a gene: 7. CDR1 is LGHNA, CDR2 YSLEER, per germline. Here the CDR3 DNA reads TGCGCCAGCAGCCCCAGGGGGATAGGCGAGACCCAGTACTTC. Amino acid sequence: CASSPRGIGETQYF.

The rearrangement joins TRBV7-2 to TRBJ2-2; D possibly corresponds to TRBD2 (5 bases). CDR1 and CDR2 (germline): SGHTA, FQGNSA. Trimming shortened V by 4 bases and J by 7 bases, and 10 bases separated the two germline ends. The CDR3 is 13 amino acids. In nucleotides, the CDR3 is TGTGCCAGCAGCTCGTTAGAGGGCGGGGAGCTGTTTTTT. Translated: CASSSLEGGELFF.

Only one count was recorded for this clone. The chain's CDR3 is CASSQGKQGSDEQYF. CDR3 bases: TGTGCCAGCAGTCAGGGCAAACAGGGATCGGACGAGCAGTACTTC. The chain has TRBV28 and TRBJ2-7, with a possible D match to TRBD1 (6 bases). This CDR3 is built from 15 residues. Trimming cost V 5 bases and J 5 bases, with 19 bases left between them. The germline CDR1 and CDR2 sequences are MDHEN and SYDVKM. Together with reference TRBV28 and TRBJ2-7, the CDR3 gives the full variable domain: DVKVTQSSRYLVKRTGEKVFLECVQDMDHENMFWYRQDPGLGLRLIYFSYDVKMKEKGDIPEGYSVSREKKERFSLILESASTNQTSMYLCASSQGKQGSDEQYFGPGTRLTVT.

The CDR3 is CATSRDPGTQYF. The DNA of the CDR3 is TGTGCCACCAGCAGAGACCCCGGGACCCAGTACTTC. V is TRBV15 and J is TRBJ2-5; D gene ambiguous. Germline V CDR1 and CDR2: LNHNV, YYDKDF (reference sequence). V lost 0 bases, J lost 7 bases, and 6 bases lay in between. The CDR3 is 12 amino acids.

The table lists this clone with a few counts. The chain employs TRBV14 and TRBJ2-7; D is perhaps TRBD1 (6 bases). Per the germline V gene, CDR1 is SGHDN and CDR2 is FVKESK. V lost 3 bases and J lost 0, with 12 bases in between. This CDR3 is built from 15 residues. The CDR3 reads CASSQWDTSSYEQYF. CDR3 in DNA: TGTGCCAGCAGCCAGTGGGACACCAGCTCCTACGAGCAGTACTTC. The whole variable domain, remainder taken from reference TRBV14 and TRBJ2-7, is EAGVTQFPSHSVIEKGQTVTLRCDPISGHDNLYWYRRVMGKEIKFLLHFVKESKQDESGMPNNRFLAERTGGTYSTLKVQPAELEDSGVYFCASSQWDTSSYEQYFGPGTRLTVT.

J is TRBJ2-1 and V is TRBV7-3; TRBD1 is a possible D gene (5 bases). CDR3 length: 13 amino acids. V lost 4 bases and J 9 bases, leaving 13 bases between the germline ends. The germline gives CDR1 SGHTA, CDR2 FQGTGA. CDR3 loop: CASSYRRRGEQFF. The CDR3 nucleotides read TGTGCCAGCAGCTACCGAAGAAGGGGTGAGCAGTTCTTC.